The clone carrying this T cell receptor beta chain appeared a few times. The target antigen is unknown. Data came from immunoSEQ multiplex PCR; TCRdb stores just in-frame clones and leaves some out. The data show 2,500 to 3,500 clones, roughly 66% seen once. The sample is drawn from a study of CD8 T cell repertoires and HIV-1 epitope variants. For the study at large: Tested: three Gag epitope families, Nef HW9 and YT9. An approximately 10-day culture received IL-2, IL-7 and IL-15 on days 3 and 7. Study-wide results and caveats: Of roughly ten antigen-specific beta clonotypes, over 5 appeared to cross-react with escape variants. Beta chains alone show antigen proliferation, not cytokine profile or function.

CDR1 is SGHNT and CDR2 is YENEEA in the germline V gene. The V gene lost 6 bases and the J gene lost 4 bases, with 10 bases spanning the gap. The CDR3 consists of 13 residues. The clonotype was recovered from a male donor with HIV. The V gene is TRBV11-3, the J gene TRBJ2-1; D unresolved. The sequenced material came from cultured CD8+ T cells derived from PBMCs. In DNA, the CDR3 is TGTGCCAGCAGTTTCCGGTCGTACAATGAGCAGTTCTTC. Amino acids: CASSFRSYNEQFF.